The source of this T cell receptor (beta chain) is a study of cytomegalovirus exposure and HLA in healthy donors. General study results and limits: Diagnosis of cytomegalovirus status made by the classifier reportedly showed high specificity and sensitivity. The study assumed roughly uniform donor sequencing depth for presence/absence analyses. Previously analyzed data showed that most TCR beta V segments were productive at a frequency of about 87% or about 30%.

Regarding this clone: Its target is unknown.

All donors participated as healthy donors of bone marrow. The CDR3 consists of 13 residues. Germline V gene lookup returns CDR1 SNHLY and CDR2 FYNNEI. V was shortened by 6 bases and J by 7 bases, with 13 bases between the two germline ends. 60 Vbeta and 13 Jbeta primers were used in PCR. Here immunoSEQ multiplex PCR was the method, and the copy in TCRdb shows in-frame clones only, minus some. The profile shows 150,000 or so clones, roughly four fifths of them singletons. J is TRBJ1-5 and V is TRBV2; no clear D gene. The sequencing input was PBMCs. The receptor comes from a man aged 50-60 years in good health and CMV-seropositive. CDR3 in DNA: TGTGCCAGCAGCCTATACCTGCAACAGCCCCAGCATTTT. Encoded protein: CASSLYLQQPQHF.